This TCR beta chain was documented in a study of vaccination and CD4 T cells after COVID-19 (dated by TCRdb to 2022 to 2024). For the wider study: Convalescent patients had a positive SARS-CoV-2 result on nasal swab PCR, and of these patients, several had mild disease and one had severe disease. The convalescent cohort comprised six males and four females, including two Hispanic individuals, seven Caucasians, two Asians and one multiracial person. Two doses of either the Pfizer-BioNTech BNT162b2 vaccine (n=8) or the Moderna mRNA-1273 vaccine (n=2) were administered to participants. Post-COVID blood samples were collected from convalescent patients a median of approximately 100 days after diagnosis, with a range of about 30 to 161 days. Post-vaccine blood samples were collected a median of around 10 weeks after the second vaccine dose, ranging from about 13 to 250 days. Culture stimuli were overlapping spike peptide pools from SARS-CoV-2 and from the common cold coronaviruses HCoV-NL63, HCoV-OC43 and HCoV-229E. As controls, cultures received a CEFX viral epitope pool (the positive control), an HIV-1 Nef peptide pool (the negative control), or no peptide at all. The spike-specific CD4+ TCR repertoire was compared before and after mRNA vaccination in approximately ten COVID-19 convalescent patients and several infection-naive healthy vaccine recipients.

The method was PCR. At the Johns Hopkins FTIC core, DNA from the cultured CD4+ T cells underwent TCR sequencing with the Oncomine TCR Beta short-read assay. The QIAamp micro DNA kit was used to extract genomic DNA from the cultured CD4+ T cells. Oncomine TCR Beta libraries from cultured CD4+ T cells were pooled with unique dual indexes and sequenced on an Illumina iSeq 100. Per the source publication's procedure: Non-productive sequences were filtered out, and CDR3s that did not start with C, did not end with F or W, or were shorter than 7 amino acids were discarded. Antigen-specific clonotypes were identified using the MANAFEST web application through comparison of peptide-stimulated wells with reference and other culture wells. An FDR below 0.05, an odds ratio above 5, and a productive frequency above 0.1% in at least two of three replicate wells were required for clones to be considered positive. A clonotype counted as cross-reactive if it showed significant expansion both in the SARS-CoV-2 spike wells and in at least one common cold coronavirus spike condition. Levenshtein distances (stringdist) and unrooted phylogenetic trees (ape) in R version 3.6.1 were used to assess CDR3 homology. TCRdb passed the public sequencing reads through fastp at Q25 and MiXCR, retaining productive beta sequences. Each entry merges the rows of one CDR3 protein and shows their most common DNA and genes. What appears here as the V and J calls and clone size reflects TCRdb's work, not the paper's. The sample table shows around 13,000 distinct CDR3 sequences, and approximately 60% are seen once. Of the sample, 7.1% falls within the top ten clones.

Interpreted using the paper, the treatment or condition label stands for: roughly ten-day PBMC culture with coronavirus spike peptide pools or control peptides (ViraFEST assay). The ViraFEST assay, used in the study, expanded antigen-specific T cells with peptide pools and then identified the expanded clonotypes through TCR sequencing. The positive SARS-CoV-2 PCR tests of the convalescent patients were dated from March to December 2020, before the Alpha, Beta and Delta variants emerged in the United States. Each well held 2 million or so PBMCs cultured in IMDM containing about 5% human AB serum and around 10 IU/ml IL-2, with about 10 ug/ml peptide pools added. On days 3 and 7, half of the culture medium was replaced with fresh IL-2-containing medium. CD4+ T cells were isolated after around 9 days of culture through negative selection using the EasySep CD4+ T cell isolation kit. PBMCs were separated from whole blood using Ficoll-Paque Plus gradient centrifugation and then either used fresh or cryopreserved at -140C. In general, triplicate wells were set up for every culture condition.

A note on this clonotype: Its binding antigen is unknown. No base quality values were provided; no much bigger clone lies one nucleotide off.

V trim: 3 bases; J trim: 8 bases; unmatched bases: 7. Including the terminal cysteine and phenylalanine, the CDR3 comprises 17 residues. Kept here is only the CDR3 DNA, which spans 51 bases and is read in frame from base 1. CDR1 is given as MGHDK and CDR2 as SYGVNS, both from the germline V gene. The paper as a whole reports these results and caveats: Among the post-vaccine SARS-CoV-2-reactive clones in convalescent patients, a median about 87% showed up only after vaccination, which suggests vaccine-specific priming. Only a relatively small number of convalescent patients were included in the study, and early timepoints following natural infection were not analyzed. In convalescent patients, nearly all vaccine-specific clones (304 of 307) were found to be mono-reactive for SARS-CoV-2 spike rather than cross-reactive with common cold coronaviruses. An increase in the median number of SARS-CoV-2-reactive clonotypes from some 20 after infection to 38 after vaccination was observed, but the change was not found to be significant.

This TCR was recovered from a human donor who had recovered from COVID-19. The specimen was CD4+ T cells from blood, cultured in vitro, collected before SARS-CoV-2 vaccination. In this chain, TRBV25-1 is recombined with TRBJ2-1; 16 central nucleotides agree with TRBD2. The CDR3 reads as follows: CASSDAGLAGGPDEQFF. The DNA reads TGTGCCAGCAGTGACGCGGGACTAGCGGGAGGGCCGGATGAGCAGTTCTTC.